The source of this T cell receptor (beta chain) is a study of shared clonotypes between healthy human individuals. Some clones are missing from TCRdb's copy, which holds only in-frame ones; the method was immunoSEQ multiplex PCR. The sample holds under 1,100,000 clones, roughly 74% seen once. Study results and caveats: The low donor count limited represented genetic and exposure-history diversity. Memory subsets had estimated richness that was generally smaller than that of naive subsets. Sharing across a few donors was seen in 4% to 5.5% of naive CD4 clonotypes. The rarefaction results pointed to incomplete sorted-subset sequencing despite large depth.

Points on this clone: As yet, its antigen is unknown.

Trimming shortened V by 1 base and J by 5 bases, and 6 bases separated the two germline ends. Germline loops: CDR1 LNHNV, CDR2 YYDKDF (reference sequence). The CDR3 is 13 residues long. The receptor comes from a man between 18 and 35 years old in good health. Some clones in this sample may be carry-over from other donors' samples. The chain employs TRBV15 and TRBJ1-5; unclear D gene. What was sequenced was memory CD4+ T cells from PBMCs. Subset specified: CD45RA-negative fraction. CDR3 in amino acids: CATSRVYYQPQHF. The CDR3 DNA reads as TGTGCCACCAGCAGAGTCTATTATCAGCCCCAGCATTTT.